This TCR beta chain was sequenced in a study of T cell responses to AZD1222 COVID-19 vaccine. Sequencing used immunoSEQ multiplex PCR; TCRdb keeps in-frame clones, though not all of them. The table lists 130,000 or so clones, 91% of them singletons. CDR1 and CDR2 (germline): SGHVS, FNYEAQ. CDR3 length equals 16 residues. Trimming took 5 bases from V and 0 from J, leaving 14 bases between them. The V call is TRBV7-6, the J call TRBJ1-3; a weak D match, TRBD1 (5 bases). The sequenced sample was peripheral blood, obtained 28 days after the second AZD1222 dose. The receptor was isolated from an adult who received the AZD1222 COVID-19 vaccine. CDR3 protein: CASSLRDGSSGNTIYF. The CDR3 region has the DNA TGTGCCAGCAGCCTGCGGGACGGAAGCTCTGGAAACACCATATATTTT.